The clone carrying this T cell receptor (beta chain) came up many times. Its antigen is not identified. MiXCR, run by TCRdb on the RACE reads, gives a single entry per CDR3 protein. Seen here are about 84,000 distinct CDR3 sequences, less than 14% observed once, and the top ten hold about 4%. Per the germline V gene, CDR1 is MNHEY and CDR2 is SMNVEV (reference sequence). The CDR3 covers 15 residues. V lost 7 bases and J lost 6, with 22 bases in between. Time point given: patch test 3, about 24 weeks after DPC sensitization. Specified treatment: therapeutic diphenylcyclopropenone sensitization with weekly scalp DPC. This sample was included in a study of human T cells and chemical hapten exposure. As for the study in general: After 6 days, upper back 0.01% DPC patch tests were scored. Affected patients, primarily female, had alopecia areata, totalis or universalis. Regarding the study as a whole: Counts of expanded TCRs at PT1 were positively correlated with patch test score. No alteration of TCRs above 1 in 1000 frequency was seen with DPC sensitization.

This receptor was obtained from a woman aged 45-60 years with alopecia areata. Some clones in this sample may be carry-over from other donors' samples. Sequences were derived from whole blood, sampled in connection with sensitization to the hapten diphenylcyclopropenone (DPC). The rearrangement uses TRBV27 and TRBJ2-7; D gene ambiguous. The CDR3 region has the DNA TGTGCCAGCACTCCCTGGGCACCGGAAGGCTCCGAGCAGTACTTC. Protein product: CASTPWAPEGSEQYF.